This T cell receptor beta chain was sequenced for a study of blood T cell repertoires in COVID-19 (dated by TCRdb to the early 2020s). In the study overall: Collaborator samples came from the United States, Italy and Spain and covered acute and convalescent phases of COVID-19. The sample metadata nearly always contained a de-identified subject ID, COVID-19 status, age in years and sex. The prospective study material was composed of cDNA or gDNA derived from T cells, B-cell-depleted T cells, or PBMCs. Subjects who had been exposed to COVID-19, were actively infected with it, or had recovered from it provided the deeply sampled blood TCRbeta repertoires that made up the dataset. Where available, HLA class I and class II types were taken from metadata supplied by the sample provider and were not determined by assay-based typing. Samples came from the ongoing ImmuneRACE study (first 160 participants) plus 1,254 subjects from 6 global collaborators. The repertoires were made available in a free public database intended to serve as a resource for research on the immune response to SARS-CoV-2. The paper as a whole reports these results and caveats: How much clinical and demographic metadata was included differed by source and by participant, and the metadata was provided uncurated.

This clone was detected only once. Its antigen remains undetermined. Base qualities are not recorded, but no much larger clone differs from it by a single base. The immunoSEQ Assay, a bias-controlled multiplex PCR, was used to amplify TCRbeta CDR3 regions from genomic DNA. Per the authors' processing: The number of nucleated cells in each sample was estimated by amplification of reference gene primers within the assay. To quantify the absolute abundance of each unique TCRbeta CDR3 rearrangement, sequence reads were collapsed and filtered. Productive Simpson clonality was computed per sample as the square root of Simpson's diversity index over productive rearrangements. Imported from immuneACCESS, the table was reduced by TCRdb to in-frame sequences with V and J called. These copies leave out some clones; in studies compared against another copy, an unresolved V gene accounts for under half, and the cause of the remainder is not known. The DNA was the basis for D and trimming; V, J and clone size are from that table. The sample yields about 120,000 clones; roughly nine tenths were counted once. Roughly 8% of the sample belongs to the ten largest clones.

Whole blood was collected in K2EDTA tubes by collaborating institutions according to the institutions' own protocols. Collaborator samples were shipped for TCRbeta analysis as frozen whole blood, isolated PBMCs, or DNA extracted from either sample type. CDR1 and CDR2 are read off the germline V gene (reference sequence) as SEHNR and FQNEAQ. Reading from cysteine to phenylalanine, the CDR3 counts 17 amino acids. This entry keeps only the CDR3 DNA: 51 bases, framed from base 1. The germline V end is reduced by 5 bases and the J end by 5 bases; junction bases left unmatched: 9. The V and J genes are TRBV7-9 and TRBJ2-2; the junction holds 12 bases that match TRBD2. The sequenced sample was peripheral blood. This clonotype was sampled from a human donor in a cohort sampled during active COVID-19. This receptor carries the CDR3 CASSRTSGIGGTGELFF. The DNA sequence is as follows: TGTGCCAGCAGCCGGACTAGCGGGATTGGAGGAACCGGGGAGCTGTTTTTT.